Below, 8 T cell receptor beta chains from the same sample are listed, as sequenced in a study of T cell responses to AZD1222 COVID-19 vaccine. The assay was immunoSEQ multiplex PCR, and TCRdb's table has in-frame clones only and misses some. The sample has about 190,000 clones; more than 75% are singletons. The specimen comprised peripheral blood, sampled on day 0 of AZD1222 vaccination. Receptors originate from an adult in good health.

This chain connects TRBV20-1 to TRBJ2-1, with D tentatively TRBD1 (6 bases). Trimming cost V 8 bases and J 8 bases, with 13 bases left between them. CDR3 length: 11 residues. CDR1 DFQATT and CDR2 SNEGSKA come from the germline V gene (reference sequence). The CDR3 region is CSLTPGDEQFF. The CDR3 nucleotides read TGCAGTCTAACCCCAGGGGATGAGCAGTTCTTC.

Only a few counts were recorded for this clone. The rearrangement links TRBV10-1 to TRBJ2-7; 9 bases agree with TRBD2. The CDR3 runs to 15 residues. Germline CDR1 and CDR2: WNHNN and SYGVQD (reference sequence). V lost 0 bases to trimming and J lost 2 bases; unmatched junction nucleotides: 2. Here the CDR3 DNA reads TGCGCCAGCAGTGAGTCTCCTAGCGGGGCCTACGAGCAGTACTTC. Its translation: CASSESPSGAYEQYF.

The chain has TRBV4-1 and TRBJ1-5; D is undetermined. Germline loops: CDR1 MGHRA, CDR2 YSYEKL. The CDR3 extends over 16 amino acids. Trimming took 1 base from V and 5 from J, leaving 15 bases between them. The CDR3 DNA follows: TGCGCCAGCAGCCAAGCCCTTGTGAGGTTCGATCAGCCCCAGCATTTT. It codes for CASSQALVRFDQPQHF.

V and J are TRBV7-2 and TRBJ1-2; no clear D. CDR3 length: 14 amino acids. CDR1 SGHTA and CDR2 FQGNSA come from the germline V gene. V lost 1 base to trimming and J lost 5 bases, with 11 bases between them. CDR3 residues: CASSLEGNFYGYTF. In nucleotides, the CDR3 is TGTGCCAGCAGCTTAGAGGGAAACTTTTATGGCTACACCTTC.

The chain couples TRBV3-1 (or the pseudogene TRBV3-2) to TRBJ1-1; no reliable D call. The V end lost 2 bases, the J end lost 10 bases, and 14 bases lay between the germline ends. CDR1 and CDR2 from the germline V gene are LGHDT and YNNKEL (reference sequence). The CDR3 loop spans 13 amino acids. This CDR3 is CASSQFAEGSAFF. Here the CDR3 DNA reads TGTGCCAGCAGCCAATTCGCGGAGGGTTCAGCTTTCTTT.

The rearrangement uses TRBV15 and TRBJ1-5; TRBD1 agrees at 9 bases. In germline, CDR1 is LNHNV, CDR2 YYDKDF (reference sequence). Trimming took 5 bases from V and 4 from J; bases not matched to a gene: 6. The CDR3 spans 15 residues. The CDR3 coding sequence is TGTGCCACCAGCCTTCCCGGGACAGGGAATCAGCCCCAGCATTTT. Protein sequence: CATSLPGTGNQPQHF.

This clone was observed a single time. This chain links TRBV2 with TRBJ1-6, with unresolved D. The CDR3 has 12 amino acids. Trimming took off 3 bases at V and 6 bases at J, with 3 bases between the two ends. The germline V gene encodes CDR1 SNHLY and CDR2 FYNNEI. The CDR3 here is CASSDGNSPLHF. CDR3 DNA sequence: TGTGCCAGCAGTGATGGTAATTCACCCCTCCACTTT. The whole variable domain, remainder taken from reference TRBV2 and TRBJ1-6, is EPEVTQTPSHQVTQMGQEVILRCVPISNHLYFYWYRQILGQKVEFLVSFYNNEISEKSEIFDDQFSVERPDGSNFTLKIRSTKLEDSAMYFCASSDGNSPLHFGNGTRLTVT.

The chain joins TRBV15 to TRBJ2-1; the D gene could be TRBD1 or TRBD2 (5 bases each). CDR3 length equals 15 residues. The ends were cut back, 2 bases at V and 0 bases at J, with 8 bases in the middle. Germline V lookup: CDR1 LNHNV, CDR2 YYDKDF (reference sequence). In DNA, the CDR3 is TGTGCCACCAGCAGACAGGGACGCTCCTACAATGAGCAGTTCTTC. Translating it yields CATSRQGRSYNEQFF.